This note documents a single T cell receptor (beta chain) sequence. The table lists this clonotype with a few counts. Its antigen is unknown. No per-base quality is available; no much larger clone lies one base away. V and J are truncated by 2 bases and 1 base respectively, leaving an intervening sequence of 9 bases. From cysteine to phenylalanine, the CDR3 is 15 amino acids long. The entry retains the CDR3 DNA only, 45 bases that are in frame from base 1. CDR1 and CDR2, looked up from the germline V gene, are SNHLY and FYNNEI. These data are taken from a study of T cell repertoires in cytomegalovirus infection (dated by TCRdb to about 2019). Regarding the study in general: Because public TCR beta signatures pointed to carriage of CMV infection together with the matching HLA type, the HLA type of each donor mattered for the analysis. Broad study findings and their caveats: The ex vivo response was dominated by HLA-C-restricted CMV-specific TCR beta clonotypes, which also provided the single most frequent clonotype in two of eight donors. In both this cohort and an independent roughly 330-donor cohort, the cumulative frequency of public TCR beta family members distinguished carriers of CMV infection plus the relevant HLA type.

The instrument given in TCRdb is Illumina HiSeq 1500. The public reads were reanalyzed by TCRdb: fastp trimming at Q25, MiXCR alignment, in-frame beta chains only. Every entry covers one CDR3 protein and lists the most common genes and DNA from its rows. The sample table lists 120,000 to 150,000 distinct CDR3 sequences, 6.5% of them with a count of one. The ten largest clones add up to around 17% of the sample. What was sequenced was PBMCs. The chain links TRBV2 with TRBJ1-5; the D gene cannot be named for sure. This receptor was taken from a human donor in good health (CMV status not recorded). Some clones in this sample may be carry-over from other donors' samples. The CDR3 reads as follows: CASSEQTVSNQPQHF. The DNA sequence reads TGTGCCAGCAGTGAACAAACTGTGAGCAATCAGCCCCAGCATTTT.